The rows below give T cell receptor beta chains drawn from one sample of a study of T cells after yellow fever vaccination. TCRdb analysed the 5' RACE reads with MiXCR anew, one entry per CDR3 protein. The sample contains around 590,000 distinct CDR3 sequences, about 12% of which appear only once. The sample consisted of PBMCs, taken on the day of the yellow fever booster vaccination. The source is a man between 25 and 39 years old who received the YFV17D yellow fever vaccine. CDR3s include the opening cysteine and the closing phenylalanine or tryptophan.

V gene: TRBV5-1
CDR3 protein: CATRFGRASGETQYF

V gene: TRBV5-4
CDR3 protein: CASRVNTGTSGSYEQYF

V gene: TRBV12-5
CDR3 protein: CASRSRLGYTF

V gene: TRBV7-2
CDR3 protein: CAVVGRANEQFF

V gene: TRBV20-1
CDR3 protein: CSARDLTGEFHYEQYF

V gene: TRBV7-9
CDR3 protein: CASSRENYFNEQFF

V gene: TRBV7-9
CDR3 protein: CASSSRTSGTQYF

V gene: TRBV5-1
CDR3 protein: CASSLLAGGEETQYF

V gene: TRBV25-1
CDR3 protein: CASSDINSGNTIYF

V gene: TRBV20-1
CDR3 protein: CSANRVLTGTPYSTDTQYF

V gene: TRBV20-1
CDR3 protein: CSFLLATDTQYF

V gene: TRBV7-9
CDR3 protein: CASTPRDRVADTQYF

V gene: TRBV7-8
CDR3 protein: CASSLGGPNSYNEQFF

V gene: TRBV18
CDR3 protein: CASSPPWQGRNAEQFF

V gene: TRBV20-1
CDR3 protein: CSAPPSAPNTGELFF

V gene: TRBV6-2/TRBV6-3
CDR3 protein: CASTPDGYSNQPQHF

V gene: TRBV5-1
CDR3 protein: CASSLVVQGPEQFF

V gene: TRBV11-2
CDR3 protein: CASSPSAGLAGRTQYF

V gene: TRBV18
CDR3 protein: CASSLVSGSGYNEQFF

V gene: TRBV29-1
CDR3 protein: CSAAPGTGGDTQYF

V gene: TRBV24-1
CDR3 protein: CATSGLAGYNEQFF

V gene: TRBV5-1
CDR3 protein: CASSLGLVYEQYF

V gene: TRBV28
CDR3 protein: CAGAGVGQPQHF

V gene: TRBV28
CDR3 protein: CASSLSAARYTQYF

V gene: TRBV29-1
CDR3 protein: CSVEVGERYF

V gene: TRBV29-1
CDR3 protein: CSVEGVGTGLGQYF

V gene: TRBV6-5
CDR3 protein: CASSYFQGNYGYTF

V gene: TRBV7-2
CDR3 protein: CASSPPDRSREQYF

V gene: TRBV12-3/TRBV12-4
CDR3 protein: CASSFRWDSLNEQFF

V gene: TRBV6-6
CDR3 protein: CASSYRADLHF

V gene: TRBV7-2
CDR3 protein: CASSLGGIGLYGYTF

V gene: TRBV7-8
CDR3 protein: CASSFPLAGGRGEQFF

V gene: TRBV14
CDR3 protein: CASSQAPGSQYF

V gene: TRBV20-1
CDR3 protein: CSALTPGQNNSPLHF